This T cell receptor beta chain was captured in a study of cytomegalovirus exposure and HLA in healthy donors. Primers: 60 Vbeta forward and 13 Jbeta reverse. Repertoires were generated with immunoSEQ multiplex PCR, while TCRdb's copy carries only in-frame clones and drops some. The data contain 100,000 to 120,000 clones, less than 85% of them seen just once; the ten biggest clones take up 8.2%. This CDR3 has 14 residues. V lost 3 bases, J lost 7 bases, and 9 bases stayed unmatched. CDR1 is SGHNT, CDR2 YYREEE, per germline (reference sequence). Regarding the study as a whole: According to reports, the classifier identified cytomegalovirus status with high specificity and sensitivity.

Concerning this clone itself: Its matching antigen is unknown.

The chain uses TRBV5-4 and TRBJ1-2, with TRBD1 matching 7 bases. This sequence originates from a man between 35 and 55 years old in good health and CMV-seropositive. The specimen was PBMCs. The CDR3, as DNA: TGTGCCAGCAGCTCCGAGACAGGGAAAGTTGGCTACACCTTC. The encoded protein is CASSSETGKVGYTF.